The 18 T cell receptor delta chains reported below all come from one sample, sequenced in a study of γδ T cells in repeated Plasmodium falciparum infection. TCRdb reprocessed the multiplex PCR reads using CATT. The top ten clones hold roughly 25% of a sample with 53,000 or so delta-chain clones, 1.5% to 2% of them seen once. Gammadelta T cells were flow-sorted from PBMC into Vgamma9/Vdelta2+ and Vdelta2-negative populations for bulk analysis. Source material: gamma-delta T cells from blood. Receptor source: a pool of human donors (malaria-infected and uninfected, not separated).

Comment on this clone: This DNA's translation differs at residue 4 from TCRdb's protein, which comes from a much larger clone; a read error is likely, and the protein shown is translated from the DNA. The chain uses TRDV2 and TRDJ1; TRDD3 matches 7 bases. In the absence of a J gene in TCRdb, the DNA was matched to germline to assign it here. The CDR3 consists of 16 residues. Germline V gives CDR1 GEAIGNYY, CDR2 EKD. The CDR3 nucleotides are TGTGCCTGTGGCACCGACTGGGGCCCCCCCACCGATAAACTCATCTTT. Protein sequence: CACGTDWGPPTDKLIF.

There are a few counts of this clone. A read error likely explains why the TCRdb protein, taken from a much larger clone, differs from this DNA's translation at residue 21; the protein shown is translated from the DNA. The chain couples TRDV1 to TRDJ1, with 9 bases matching TRDD3. No J gene is reported in TCRdb; it was inferred here by comparing the DNA with germline. CDR1 TSWWSYY and CDR2 QGS come from the germline V gene. The CDR3 is 24 residues long. The CDR3 is CALGERLILLNQVAGGFRADRLIF. In DNA, the CDR3 is TGTGCTCTTGGGGAACGGCTCATCCTACTTAACCAAGTAGCTGGGGGATTTAGGGCCGATAGACTCATCTTT.

This clone was found many times. A far larger clone lies a single base away; this is likely a read error. Other nucleotide sequences in the sample specify the same CDR3. The chain carries TRDV3 and TRDJ1; 10 bases align to TRDD3. TCRdb supplies no J gene; here it was assigned by aligning the nucleotide sequence to germline. With V trimmed by 3 bases and J by 2 bases, 27 bases remained unmatched. Germline CDR1 is TVYSNPD and CDR2 is GDNSRS (reference sequence). CDR3 length equals 21 residues. Here the CDR3 DNA reads TGTGCCTTAGCCTGGCCTTCCTCCCCGTACTGGGGGATCCTTCCTACCGATAAACTCATCTTT. Residues: CALAWPSSPYWGILPTDKLIF.

This clone was detected many times. A read error likely explains this, since a far larger clone differs by one base. Different DNA sequences within this sample yield the same CDR3. No J gene was called, and the V gene is TRDV3; TRDD2 is the table's D call and was not checked against the DNA. Germline CDR1 is TVYSNPD and CDR2 is GDNSRS (reference sequence). The length of the CDR3 is 15 residues. CDR3 nucleotides: TGTGCCTTCCCATACTTTGCTTATTACACCGATAAACTCATCTTC. This sequence encodes CAFPYFAYYTDKLIF.

This clone has more than one count but fewer than ten. TCRdb's protein, taken from a much larger clone, differs from this DNA's translation at residue 18, likely owing to a read error; the protein displayed comes from the DNA. This sequence joins TRDV3 and TRDJ2; TRDD3 matches at 10 bases. The J gene, missing from TCRdb, was assigned here through DNA to germline matching. V dropped 4 bases and J dropped 4; count of bases not matched to a gene: 36. Germline V gene lookup returns CDR1 TVYSNPD and CDR2 GDNSRS (reference sequence). The CDR3 contains 24 residues. The CDR3 coding sequence is TGTGCCTCCAGAAACCCCCTTTCCTACCCCACCCCTTACTGGGGGATCTTTTCGACAGCACAACTCTTCTTT. This gives the protein CASRNPLSYPTPYWGIFSTAQLFF.

To note about this clone: A far larger clone is only one base removed, so a read error is likely. Other DNA sequences in the sample encode the same CDR3. This rearrangement joins TRDV3 to TRDJ1, with TRDD3 identical over 8 bases. This CDR3 has 15 residues. The germline CDR1 and CDR2 sequences are TVYSNPD and GDNSRS (reference sequence). CDR3 residues: CAFQGWGRYTDKLIF. The CDR3 bases are TGTGCTTTTCAAGGCTGGGGGAGGTACACCGATAAACTCATCTTT.

As concerns this clone: TCRdb lists the protein of a much larger clone for this DNA, which differs at residue 18, so this is likely a read error; the protein given here is translated from the DNA itself. The chain is built from TRDV1 and TRDJ1, with 12 nucleotides matching TRDD3. The J gene is absent in TCRdb and was assigned here via DNA matching to germline. The CDR3 runs 25 residues. V shed 1 base, J shed 2 bases, and the junction held 29 bases outside the gene matches. CDR1 is TSWWSYY, CDR2 QGS, per germline. Here the CDR3 DNA reads TGTGCTCTTGGGGAACAGGGCTTCTCACAAGTACTGGGGGATACCATATCGCTGTGGACCGATAAACTCATCTTT. Protein product: CALGEQGFSQVLGDTISLWTDKLIF.

This clone was seen many times. For this DNA, TCRdb reports the protein of a much larger clone, which diverges at residue 7, most likely from a read error; the protein presented here is translated directly from the DNA. The J gene is TRDJ1, the V gene TRDV1; TRDD3 agrees at 12 bases. The J gene, not given by TCRdb, was assigned here from a germline match of the nucleotide sequence. This CDR3 comprises 20 residues. Unmatched junction bases numbered 13, after V lost 2 bases and J lost 0 bases. Germline-derived CDR1 and CDR2 are TSWWSYY and QGS. CDR3 DNA sequence: TGTGCTCTTGGGGAAGGTCCACCGTACTGGGGGATACCGTACACCGATAAACTCATCTTT. Its protein is CALGEGPPYWGIPYTDKLIF.

For this clone: This likely reflects a read error, since a far larger clone is one base away. Other DNA sequences in the same sample also yield this CDR3. The gene calls are TRDV2 and TRDJ1; 12 bases are a match to TRDD3. The CDR3 has 17 amino acids. Germline V CDR1 and CDR2: GEAIGNYY, EKD. For the CDR3, the DNA is TGTGCCTGTGACACCGCTGGGGGATACGCTAACACTGATAAACTCATCTTT. Residues: CACDTAGGYANTDKLIF.

This clone was observed at least ten times. TCRdb assigns this DNA the protein of a much larger clone, which departs from its translation at residue 7; this likely reflects a read error, and the protein shown comes from translating the DNA. The chain's CDR3 is CASSPSHDTFTGGYTDKLIF. The CDR3 DNA sequence: TGTGCCTCTAGCCCTTCCCACGATACGTTTACTGGGGGATACACCGATAAACTCATCTTT. The rearrangement links TRDV3 to TRDJ1; TRDD3 matches 10 bases. Here the J gene was assigned by germline matching of the DNA, as TCRdb has none. The germline V gene encodes CDR1 TVYSNPD and CDR2 GDNSRS (reference sequence). The CDR3 has 20 amino acids. Trimming took 4 bases from V and 0 from J; bases not matched to a gene: 23.

This clone has a handful of counts. A far bigger clonotype differs at one base, so this is likely a read error. Other DNA sequences in this specimen translate into the identical CDR3. The chain carries TRDV1 and TRDJ1, with TRDD3 identical over 7 bases. Assignment of the J gene here rests on matching the DNA to germline, because TCRdb gives none. Germline assignment: CDR1 TSWWSYY and CDR2 QGS. V was clipped by 8 bases and J by 0 bases; unmatched bases: 24. The CDR3 is 20 residues long. CDR3 residues: CALRGGGYPGILGYTDKLIF. In DNA form, the CDR3 reads TGTGCTCTTAGAGGAGGAGGATACCCTGGGATACTGGGGTACACCGATAAACTCATCTTT.

Note on this clone: The likely explanation is a read error, given a far larger clone one base away. Other DNA sequences from this sample encode an identical CDR3 as well. V and J are TRDV1 and TRDJ1; TRDD3 matches at 9 bases. TCRdb records no J gene; here it was assigned by comparing the DNA to germline. The CDR3 sequence is 23 residues long. V dropped 1 base and J dropped 0; count of bases not matched to a gene: 24. Germline CDR1 reads TSWWSYY; CDR2 reads QGS. In DNA form, the CDR3 reads TGTGCTCTTGGGGAACGGTCCTCCTACTGGGGGACTAGAATAGGGCTTTACACCGATAAACTCATCTTT. Encoded protein: CALGERSSYWGTRIGLYTDKLIF.

This clone was counted a few times. TCRdb lists the protein of a much larger clone for this DNA, which differs at residue 19, so this is likely a read error; the protein given here is translated from the DNA itself. The chain uses TRDV1 and TRDJ1; 12 bases map to TRDD3. The J gene, absent from TCRdb, was called here by matching the DNA to germline. Germline V gene data show CDR1 as TSWWSYY and CDR2 as QGS. The CDR3 has 23 residues. In nucleotides, the CDR3 is TGTGCTCTTGGGGAACCTCGGTCCGCCTCACAGGGATACTGGGGGATACTGACCGAGAAACTCATCTTT. It encodes CALGEPRSASQGYWGILTEKLIF.

This clone has just a few counts. The protein TCRdb lists belongs to a much larger clone and differs from this DNA's translation at residue 7, which points to a read error; the protein shown is made from the DNA. The chain uses TRDV1 and TRDJ1, with 11 positions matching TRDD3. The J gene, missing from TCRdb, was assigned here through DNA to germline matching. The CDR3 has 21 amino acids. In germline, CDR1 is TSWWSYY, CDR2 QGS. Trimming cost V 4 bases and J 8 bases; bases outside gene matches: 27. In DNA, the CDR3 is TGTGCTCTTGGGGCCCCGCTCCTACGGACTGTACTGGGGGATATTTCAGTAAAACTCATCTTT. Translated, it gives CALGAPLLRTVLGDISVKLIF.

This clone was seen more than once but under ten times. The likely explanation is a read error, given a far larger clone one base away. Other DNA sequences from this sample encode an identical CDR3 as well. The chain is built from TRDV3 and TRDJ1; D not certain. The J gene is absent in TCRdb and was assigned here via DNA matching to germline. Germline V gene sequence: CDR1 TVYSNPD, CDR2 GDNSRS (reference sequence). CDR3 size: 15 residues. The CDR3 bases are TGTGCTTTCCCATACTTTGCTTATTACACCGATAAACTCATCTTT. Its protein is CAFPYFAYYTDKLIF.

Comments on this clone: The translation of this DNA and the TCRdb protein of a much larger clone differ at residue 5, probably owing to a read error; the protein shown here is translated from the DNA. This chain connects TRDV2 to TRDJ1, with TRDD2 as a possible D gene (5 bases). Germline CDR1 and CDR2: GEAIGNYY and EKD. V gave up 2 bases and J gave up 2 bases, with 14 bases separating them. This CDR3 is 15 amino acids long. CDR3 in DNA: TGTGCCTGTGACATCCTAATACAAAGGACCGATAAACTCATCTTT. It yields the protein CACDILIQRTDKLIF.

This clone was recorded many times. Given a far larger clone just one base away, this is likely a sequencing read error. Within the sample, other DNA sequences also encode this same CDR3. The chain links TRDV1 to TRDJ1; a weak D match, TRDD2 (6 bases). Here the J gene was assigned by germline matching of the DNA, as TCRdb has none. CDR1 is TSWWSYY, CDR2 QGS, per germline. This CDR3 comprises 17 residues. CDR3 DNA: TGTGCCCTTGGGGAACTAAAGGGGCTTCCTGCCCAACATAAACTCATCTTT. It yields the protein CALGELKGLPAQHKLIF.

This clone has more than one count but fewer than ten. This likely stems from a read error, as it lies one base from a far larger clone. Other DNA sequences in the sample encode the same CDR3. The rearrangement uses TRDV1 and TRDJ1; D is unresolved. The J gene was missing in TCRdb and was found by matching the end of the DNA to germline. Trimming pared 4 bases from V and 5 bases from J, leaving 14 bases between. CDR1 is TSWWSYY, CDR2 QGS, per germline. The CDR3 is made up of 14 amino acids. CDR3: CALGVPNVPDKLIF. In nucleotides, the CDR3 is TGTGCTCTTGGGGTCCCAAATGTACCGGATAAACTCATCTTT.